The source of this T cell receptor beta chain is a study of blood T cells in healthy people across ages. Study-level information: Capture by template switching was about one barcoded beta molecule per two T cells.

No fewer than 6.5 million PBMCs went into each sample. This clonotype has only a few counts. As yet, its antigen is unknown. A second PCR, run for about 6 to 11 cycles, used a sample-barcoded 5' primer plus a J-beta primer mix. TCRdb ran MiXCR on the 5' RACE reads and lists one entry per CDR3 protein. This table has 1.5 million to 2 million distinct CDR3 sequences, around 36% appearing once. Germline V gene lookup returns CDR1 SGHTA and CDR2 FQGTGA. This CDR3 spans 15 amino acids. Trimming took 3 bases from V and 4 from J; bases not matched to a gene: 6. Findings and caveats of the study: Greater diversity and more naive CD4+ cells were seen in long-lived donors than in aged donors. Per million T cells, TCR beta diversity dropped about linearly as age rose.

The genes are TRBV7-3 and TRBJ2-1, with TRBD1 matching over 7 bases. Sequencing was done on a sample of blood. The receptor was isolated from a woman between 25 and 40 years old in good health. CDR3 in amino acids: CASSLQQGFYNEQFF. CDR3 nucleotide sequence: TGTGCCAGCAGCTTGCAACAGGGGTTTTACAATGAGCAGTTCTTC. The full variable domain, with the rest looked up from reference TRBV7-3 and TRBJ2-1, is GAGVSQTPSNKVTEKGKYVELRCDPISGHTALYWYRQSLGQGPEFLIYFQGTGAADDSGLPNDRFFAVRPEGSVSTLKIQRTERGDSAVYLCASSLQQGFYNEQFFGPGTRLTVL.